Each of the 12 T cell receptor beta chains below was sequenced from the same sample in a study of blood T cell repertoires in COVID-19. Clones were read by immunoSEQ multiplex PCR, and TCRdb kept only the in-frame ones, dropping some. The repertoire includes about 170,000 clones, about 91% of them detected once, and roughly 0.77% sits in the top ten. Source material: PBMCs or T cells enriched from blood (not recorded which). The receptors derive from a woman between 18 and 29 years old who had recovered from COVID-19.

J is TRBJ2-4 and V is TRBV21-1; TRBD2 is taken as the D call from the table, unchecked against the DNA. TRBV21-1 is a pseudogene locus. CDR3 length: 14 amino acids. This chain's CDR3 is CASGGVRAKNIQYF. Here the CDR3 DNA reads TGTGCCAGCGGCGGCGTTCGAGCCAAAAACATTCAGTACTTC.

The V call is TRBV29-1, the J call TRBJ2-7; a possible D gene is TRBD1 (6 bases). In germline, CDR1 is SQVTM, CDR2 ANQGSEA. V was shortened by 6 bases and J by 0 bases, with 12 bases between the two germline ends. CDR3 length equals 13 residues. Here the CDR3 reads CSVTTGSSYEQYF. CDR3 bases: TGCAGCGTAACGACAGGAAGCTCCTACGAGCAGTACTTC.

CDR3 nucleotides: TGTGCCAGCAGCTCCGACAGGTTAGGGCAGCCCCAGCATTTT. It translates to CASSSDRLGQPQHF. The V call is TRBV11-2, the J call TRBJ1-5, with D perhaps TRBD1 (6 bases). CDR1 is SGHAT and CDR2 is FQNNGV in the germline V gene. The V end lost 4 bases, the J end lost 7 bases, and 14 bases lay between the germline ends. The CDR3 is made up of 14 amino acids.

In its sample, this clone was seen a few times. This sequence joins TRBV6-2 or TRBV6-3 and TRBJ2-7; 10 bases are shared with TRBD2. CDR1 and CDR2 from the germline V gene are MNHEY and SVGEGT. CDR3 length equals 15 residues. V shed 2 bases, J shed 3 bases, and the junction held 4 bases outside the gene matches. CDR3 loop: CASSYRTSGNYEQYF. The CDR3 nucleotides are TGTGCCAGCAGTTACAGGACTAGCGGAAACTACGAGCAGTACTTC.

This chain joins TRBV6-2 or TRBV6-3 and TRBJ1-2, with 10 bases identical to TRBD1. The germline V gene has CDR1 MNHEY and CDR2 SVGEGT. The CDR3 extends over 14 amino acids. After removal of 0 bases from V and 8 bases from J, the junction contained 3 bases not matched to a gene. CDR3 coding DNA: TGTGCCAGCAGTTACTCTTGGACAGGGGGAGGCTACACCTTC. Residues: CASSYSWTGGGYTF.

The chain uses TRBV28 and TRBJ2-7; TRBD1 aligns across 7 bases. Unmatched junction bases numbered 4, after V lost 5 bases and J lost 0 bases. Germline values: CDR1 MDHEN, CDR2 SYDVKM. The CDR3 loop spans 14 amino acids. The chain's CDR3 is CASSGDSFSYEQYF. Written as DNA, the CDR3 is TGTGCCAGCAGTGGGGACAGCTTCTCCTACGAGCAGTACTTC.

The chain recombines TRBV28 with TRBJ2-1; TRBD2 matches 9 bases. CDR3 length equals 15 residues. From germline, CDR1 is MDHEN and CDR2 SYDVKM. Trimming cost V 5 bases and J 10 bases; bases outside gene matches: 12. The CDR3 DNA reads TGTGCCAGCAGTCCGTTAGCGGGAGCGGCCCTCGAGCAGTTCTTC. It is translated as CASSPLAGAALEQFF. The full variable domain, with the rest looked up from reference TRBV28 and TRBJ2-1, is DVKVTQSSRYLVKRTGEKVFLECVQDMDHENMFWYRQDPGLGLRLIYFSYDVKMKEKGDIPEGYSVSREKKERFSLILESASTNQTSMYLCASSPLAGAALEQFFGPGTRLTVL.

The chain carries TRBV4-2 and TRBJ2-4; D remains unclear. The CDR3 has 15 residues. Germline CDR1 reads LGHNA; CDR2 reads YNFKEQ. The V end lost 1 base, the J end lost 2 bases, and 9 bases lay between the germline ends. In nucleotides, the CDR3 is TGTGCCAGCAGCCAAGGTTTGCTATCCAAAAACATTCAGTACTTC. Its translation is CASSQGLLSKNIQYF.

In its sample, this clone was seen once. The chain joins TRBV5-4 to TRBJ2-1; 12 bases align to TRBD2. CDR1 and CDR2 (germline): SGHNT, YYREEE (reference sequence). CDR3 length equals 15 residues. Trimming at V came to 4 bases and at J to 7 bases, leaving 6 bases not matched to a gene. CDR3 DNA: TGTGCCAGCAGCCGGCTAGCGGGAGGGTCGAATGAGCAGTTCTTC. Translating gives CASSRLAGGSNEQFF.

The chain carries TRBV28 and TRBJ2-7; possibly TRBD2 for D (6 bases). The CDR3 runs to 16 residues. The germline CDR1 and CDR2 sequences are MDHEN and SYDVKM. The V gene lost 5 bases and the J gene lost 0 bases, with 17 bases spanning the gap. DNA for the CDR3: TGTGCCAGCAGTCCCCCCGGGAGCCGCAGCTCCTACGAGCAGTACTTC. It codes for CASSPPGSRSSYEQYF.

This rearrangement joins TRBV6-2 or TRBV6-3 to TRBJ2-1, with D tentatively TRBD2 (6 bases). The CDR3 totals 14 residues. Per germline, CDR1 MNHEY and CDR2 SVGEGT. Trimming stripped 6 bases from V and 7 bases from J, with 16 bases between. CDR3 loop: CASSRDREWNEQFF. CDR3 DNA: TGTGCCAGCAGCCGTGACCGGGAGTGGAATGAGCAGTTCTTC.

The V gene is TRBV4-1, the J gene TRBJ2-3, with 7 bases identical to TRBD2. Losses at the gene ends were 7 bases for V and 6 bases for J; bases not matched to a gene: 10. Germline lookup yields CDR1 MGHRA and CDR2 YSYEKL. The CDR3 loop spans 14 amino acids. The CDR3: CASTSSSGRDTQYF. CDR3 in DNA: TGCGCCAGCACCAGTTCTAGCGGACGGGATACGCAGTATTTT.